This entry lists 2 T cell receptor beta chains sequenced from one sample in a study of glioma-infiltrating T cells after dendritic cell vaccination. Only in-frame clones appear in the TCRdb table, and some are missing; sequencing was by immunoSEQ multiplex PCR. This table holds more than 85,000 clones, more than 70% found once. Source: blood, taken before dendritic cell vaccination. Receptors originate from a human donor with glioblastoma.

The chain carries TRBV2 and TRBJ2-5; D is uncertain. CDR3 length: 17 amino acids. Trimming took 7 bases from V and 2 from J, leaving 23 bases between them. The V gene's germline CDR1 is SNHLY and CDR2 FYNNEI. CDR3 sequence: CASNPGLTYTQQETQYF. The CDR3 nucleotides are TGTGCCAGCAACCCGGGTCTCACCTACACCCAGCAAGAGACCCAGTACTTC.

The J gene is TRBJ1-6, the V gene TRBV27, with D possibly being TRBD1 (5 bases). This CDR3 has 14 residues. Trimming stripped 0 bases from V and 13 bases from J, with 13 bases between. Germline loops: CDR1 MNHEY, CDR2 SMNVEV (reference sequence). Here the CDR3 DNA reads TGTGCCAGCAGTTTATCGGCGGGACTAGGGCCCCTCCACTTT. Protein sequence: CASSLSAGLGPLHF.